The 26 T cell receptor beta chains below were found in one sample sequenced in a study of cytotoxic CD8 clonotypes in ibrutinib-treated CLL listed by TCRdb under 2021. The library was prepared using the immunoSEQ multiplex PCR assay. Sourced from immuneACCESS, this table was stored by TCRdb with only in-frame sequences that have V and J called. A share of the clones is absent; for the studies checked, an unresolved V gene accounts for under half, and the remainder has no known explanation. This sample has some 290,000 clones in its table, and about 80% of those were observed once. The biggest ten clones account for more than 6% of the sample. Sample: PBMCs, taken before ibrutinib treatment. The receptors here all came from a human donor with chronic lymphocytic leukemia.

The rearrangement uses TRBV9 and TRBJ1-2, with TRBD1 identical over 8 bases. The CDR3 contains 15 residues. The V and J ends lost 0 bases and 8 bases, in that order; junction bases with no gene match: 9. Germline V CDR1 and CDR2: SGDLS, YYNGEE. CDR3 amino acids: CASSVATGGPAGYTF. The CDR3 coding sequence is TGTGCCAGCAGCGTAGCTACAGGGGGACCGGCGGGCTACACCTTC.

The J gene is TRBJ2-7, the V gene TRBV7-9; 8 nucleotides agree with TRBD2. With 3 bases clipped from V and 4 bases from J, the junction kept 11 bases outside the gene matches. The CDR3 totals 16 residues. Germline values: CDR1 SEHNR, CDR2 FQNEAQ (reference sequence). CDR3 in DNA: TGTGCCAGCAGCTTGGAATGGAGCGGGAGTCGGTACGAGCAGTACTTC. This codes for CASSLEWSGSRYEQYF. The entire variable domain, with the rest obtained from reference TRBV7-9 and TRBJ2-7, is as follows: DTGVSQNPRHKITKRGQNVTFRCDPISEHNRLYWYRQTLGQGPEFLTYFQNEAQLEKSRLLSDRFSAERPKGSFSTLEIQRTEQGDSAMYLCASSLEWSGSRYEQYFGPGTRLTVT.

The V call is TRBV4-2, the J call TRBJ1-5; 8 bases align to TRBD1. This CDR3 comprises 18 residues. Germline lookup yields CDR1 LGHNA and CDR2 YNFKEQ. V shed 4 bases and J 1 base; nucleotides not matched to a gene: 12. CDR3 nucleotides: TGTGCCAGCAGCCGGGTCGCAGGGGGCGTGACGAGCAATCAGCCCCAGCATTTT. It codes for CASSRVAGGVTSNQPQHF.

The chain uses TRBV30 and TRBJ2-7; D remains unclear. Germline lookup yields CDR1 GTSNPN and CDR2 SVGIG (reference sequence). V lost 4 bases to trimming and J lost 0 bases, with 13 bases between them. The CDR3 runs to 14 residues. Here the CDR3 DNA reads TGTGCCTGGAACGGCGACCTGAGCTCCTACGAGCAGTACTTC. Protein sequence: CAWNGDLSSYEQYF.

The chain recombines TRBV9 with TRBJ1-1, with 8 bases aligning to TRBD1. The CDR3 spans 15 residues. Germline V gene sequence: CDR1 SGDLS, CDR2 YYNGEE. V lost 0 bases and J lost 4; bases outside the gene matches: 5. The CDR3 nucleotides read TGTGCCAGCAGCGTAGCAGGGGGCGGTGGCACTGAAGCTTTCTTT. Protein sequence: CASSVAGGGGTEAFF.

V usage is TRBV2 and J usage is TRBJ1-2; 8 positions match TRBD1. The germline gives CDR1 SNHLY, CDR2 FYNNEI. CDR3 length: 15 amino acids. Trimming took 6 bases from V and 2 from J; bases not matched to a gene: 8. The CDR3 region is CASRDDRGMNYGYTF. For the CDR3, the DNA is TGTGCCAGCAGGGACGACAGGGGCATGAACTATGGCTACACCTTC.

CDR3 sequence reads: CASSLSLIRDNSGNTIYF. DNA for the CDR3: TGTGCCAGCAGTTTATCCCTAATCCGGGACAACTCTGGAAACACCATATATTTT. The rearrangement links TRBV28 to TRBJ1-3, with a weak D call TRBD1 (6 bases). Germline CDR1 and CDR2: MDHEN and SYDVKM. The V and J ends lost 1 base and 0 bases respectively, with 16 bases between them. This CDR3 has 18 amino acids.

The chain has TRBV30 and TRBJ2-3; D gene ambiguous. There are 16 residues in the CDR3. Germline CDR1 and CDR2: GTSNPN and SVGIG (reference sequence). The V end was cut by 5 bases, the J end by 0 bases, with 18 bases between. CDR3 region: CAWEIGWRSSTDTQYF. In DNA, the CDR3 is TGTGCCTGGGAAATTGGATGGCGCTCTAGCACAGATACGCAGTATTTT.

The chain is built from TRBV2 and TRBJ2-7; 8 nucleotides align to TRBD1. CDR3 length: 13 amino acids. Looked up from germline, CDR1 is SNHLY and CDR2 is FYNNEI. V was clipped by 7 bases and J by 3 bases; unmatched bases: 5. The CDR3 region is CASTHGQGYEQYF. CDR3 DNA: TGTGCCAGCACCCACGGACAGGGCTACGAGCAGTACTTC.

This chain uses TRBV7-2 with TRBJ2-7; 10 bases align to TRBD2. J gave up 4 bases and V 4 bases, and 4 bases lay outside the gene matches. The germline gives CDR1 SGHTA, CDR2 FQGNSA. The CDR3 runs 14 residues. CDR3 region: CASSYGLAEYEQYF. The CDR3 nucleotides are TGTGCCAGCAGCTATGGACTAGCGGAATACGAGCAGTACTTC. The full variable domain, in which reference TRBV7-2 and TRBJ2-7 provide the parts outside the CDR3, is GAGVSQSPSNKVTEKGKDVELRCDPISGHTALYWYRQSLGQGLEFLIYFQGNSAPDKSGLPSDRFSAERTGGSVSTLTIQRTQQEDSAVYLCASSYGLAEYEQYFGPGTRLTVT.

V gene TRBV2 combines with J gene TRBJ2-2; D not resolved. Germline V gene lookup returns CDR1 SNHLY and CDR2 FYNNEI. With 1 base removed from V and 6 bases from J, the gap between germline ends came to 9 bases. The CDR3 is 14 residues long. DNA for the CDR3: TGTGCCAGCAGTGAAGTAGCCTTTCCCGGGGAGCTGTTTTTT. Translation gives CASSEVAFPGELFF. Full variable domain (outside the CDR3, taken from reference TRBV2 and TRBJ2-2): EPEVTQTPSHQVTQMGQEVILRCVPISNHLYFYWYRQILGQKVEFLVSFYNNEISEKSEIFDDQFSVERPDGSNFTLKIRSTKLEDSAMYFCASSEVAFPGELFFGEGSRLTVL.

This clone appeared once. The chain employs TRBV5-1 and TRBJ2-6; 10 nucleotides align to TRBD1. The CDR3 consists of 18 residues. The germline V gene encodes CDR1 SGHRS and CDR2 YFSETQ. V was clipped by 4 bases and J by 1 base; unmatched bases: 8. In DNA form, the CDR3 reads TGCGCCAGCAGCCAAAGACAGGGGGCTACTTCTGGGGCCAACGTCCTGACTTTC. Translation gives CASSQRQGATSGANVLTF. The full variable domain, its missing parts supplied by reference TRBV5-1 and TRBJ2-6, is KAGVTQTPRYLIKTRGQQVTLSCSPISGHRSVSWYQQTPGQGLQFLFEYFSETQRNKGNFPGRFSGRQFSNSRSEMNVSTLELGDSALYLCASSQRQGATSGANVLTFGAGSRLTVL.

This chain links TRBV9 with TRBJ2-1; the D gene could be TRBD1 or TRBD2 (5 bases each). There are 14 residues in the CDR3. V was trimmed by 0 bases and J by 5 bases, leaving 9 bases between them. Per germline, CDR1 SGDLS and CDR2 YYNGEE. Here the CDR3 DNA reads TGTGCCAGCAGCGTAGTTGGGGGACACAATGAGCAGTTCTTC. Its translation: CASSVVGGHNEQFF.

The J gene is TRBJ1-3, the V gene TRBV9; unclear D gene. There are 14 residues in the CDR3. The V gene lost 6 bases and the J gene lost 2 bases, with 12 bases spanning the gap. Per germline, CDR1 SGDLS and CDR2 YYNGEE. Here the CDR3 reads CASTPREAGNTIYF. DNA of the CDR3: TGTGCCAGCACCCCCCGTGAGGCTGGAAACACCATATATTTT.

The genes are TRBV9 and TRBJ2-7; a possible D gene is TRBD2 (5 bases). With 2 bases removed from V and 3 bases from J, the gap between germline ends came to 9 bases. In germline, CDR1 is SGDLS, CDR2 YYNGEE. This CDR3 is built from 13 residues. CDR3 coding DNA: TGTGCCAGCAGCGTCGGAGGAAGCTACGAGCAGTACTTC. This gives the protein CASSVGGSYEQYF.

For the CDR3, the DNA is TGCAGCGTGGGCCGGACAGAGCAAGAGACCCAGTACTTC. Amino acids: CSVGRTEQETQYF. The chain is built from TRBV29-1 and TRBJ2-5, with D perhaps matching TRBD1 (6 bases). The CDR3 is made up of 13 amino acids. Deletions cut 6 bases from V and 2 bases from J, with 13 bases between. Germline V gives CDR1 SQVTM, CDR2 ANQGSEA. The whole variable domain, filled in from reference TRBV29-1 and TRBJ2-5, reads SAVISQKPSRDICQRGTSLTIQCQVDSQVTMMFWYRQQPGQSLTLIATANQGSEATYESGFVIDKFPISRPNLTFSTLTVSNMSPEDSSIYLCSVGRTEQETQYFGPGTRLLVL.

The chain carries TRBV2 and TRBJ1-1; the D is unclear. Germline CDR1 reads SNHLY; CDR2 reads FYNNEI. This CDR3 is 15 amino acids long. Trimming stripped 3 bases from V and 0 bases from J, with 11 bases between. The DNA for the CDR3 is TGTGCCAGCAGTGAGATAGGGATGGTGAACACTGAAGCTTTCTTT. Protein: CASSEIGMVNTEAFF.

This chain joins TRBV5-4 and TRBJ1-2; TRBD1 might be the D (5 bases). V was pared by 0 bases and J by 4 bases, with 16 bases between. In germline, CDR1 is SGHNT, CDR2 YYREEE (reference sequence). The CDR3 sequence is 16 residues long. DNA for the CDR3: TGTGCCAGCAGCTTGGCCGGACCATCAGGGAGCTATGGCTACACCTTC. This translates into CASSLAGPSGSYGYTF.

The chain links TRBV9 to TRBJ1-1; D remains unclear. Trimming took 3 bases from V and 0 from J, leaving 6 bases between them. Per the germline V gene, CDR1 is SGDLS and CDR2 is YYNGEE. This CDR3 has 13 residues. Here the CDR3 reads CASSGGVNTEAFF. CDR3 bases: TGTGCCAGCAGCGGGGGAGTGAACACTGAAGCTTTCTTT.

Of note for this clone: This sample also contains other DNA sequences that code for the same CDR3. CDR3 sequence: CASSEAWYYGYTF. The CDR3 nucleotides are TGTGCCAGCAGTGAAGCTTGGTACTATGGCTACACCTTC. The chain links TRBV6-1 to TRBJ1-2, with D hard to call. This CDR3 spans 13 amino acids. The V end lost 0 bases, the J end lost 3 bases, and 5 bases lay between the germline ends. Per germline, CDR1 MNHNS and CDR2 SASEGT.

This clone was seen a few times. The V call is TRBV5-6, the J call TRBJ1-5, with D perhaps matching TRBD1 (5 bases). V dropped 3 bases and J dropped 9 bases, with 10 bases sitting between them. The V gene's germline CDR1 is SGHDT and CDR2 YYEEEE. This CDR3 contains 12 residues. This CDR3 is CASSYIGGPQHF. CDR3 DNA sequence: TGTGCCAGCAGCTACATCGGGGGGCCCCAGCATTTT.

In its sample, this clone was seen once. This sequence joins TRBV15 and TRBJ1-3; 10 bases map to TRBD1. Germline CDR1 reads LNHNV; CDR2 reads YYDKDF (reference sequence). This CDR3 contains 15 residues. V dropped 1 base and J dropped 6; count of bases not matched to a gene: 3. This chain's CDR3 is CATSRAGQGTNTIYF. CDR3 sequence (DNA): TGTGCCACCAGCAGAGCGGGACAGGGGACAAACACCATATATTTT.

The CDR3 nucleotides are TGTGCCAGCAGTTCAACACCGGGACAGGGGGCGCATGGCTACACCTTC. Its translation: CASSSTPGQGAHGYTF. This sequence joins TRBV28 and TRBJ1-2; 12 positions match TRBD1. The ends lost 4 bases at V and 6 bases at J; junction bases unmatched: 9. Germline V gives CDR1 MDHEN, CDR2 SYDVKM. CDR3 length: 16 amino acids.

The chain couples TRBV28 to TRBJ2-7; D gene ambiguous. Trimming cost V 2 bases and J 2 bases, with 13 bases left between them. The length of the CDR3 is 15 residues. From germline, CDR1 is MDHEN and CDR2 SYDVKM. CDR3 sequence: CASSLPQDGTYEQYF. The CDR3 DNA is TGTGCCAGCAGTTTACCGCAGGACGGAACCTACGAGCAGTACTTC.

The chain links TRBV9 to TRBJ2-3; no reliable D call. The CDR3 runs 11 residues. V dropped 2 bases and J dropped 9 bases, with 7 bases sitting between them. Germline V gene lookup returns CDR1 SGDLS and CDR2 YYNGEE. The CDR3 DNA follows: TGTGCCAGCAGCGTGACCGAGACGCAGTATTTT. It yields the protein CASSVTETQYF.

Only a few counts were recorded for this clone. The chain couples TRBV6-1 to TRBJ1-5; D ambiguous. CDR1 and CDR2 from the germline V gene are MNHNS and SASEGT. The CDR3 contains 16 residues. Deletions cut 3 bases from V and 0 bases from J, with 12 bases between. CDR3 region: CASSDPGVYSNQPQHF. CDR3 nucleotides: TGTGCCAGCAGTGACCCTGGAGTGTATAGCAATCAGCCCCAGCATTTT.